These 32 T cell receptor beta chains came from one sample sequenced in a study of T-cell reconstitution after alpha-beta-depleted transplantation in children (dated by TCRdb to about 2016). Libraries were built with PCR. Sequenced using an Illumina HiSeq 2500. TCR libraries were prepared with molecular barcoding, using unique molecular identifiers to normalize TCRbeta repertoire quantification. TCRdb reworked the public reads: Q25 trimming with fastp, MiXCR clone assembly, productive beta chains retained. Entries are consolidated by CDR3 protein sequence, retaining the most common genes and DNA. The sample has hundreds of thousands of distinct CDR3 sequences on record, approximately 9.5% of them singletons. The biggest ten clones account for approximately 5.9% of the sample. Sequenced material: PBMCs from the stem cell graft donor, taken from the stem cell graft. These receptors all stem from a human donor who donated a stem cell graft to a child with acute lymphoblastic leukemia.

Ten or more counts support this clonotype. The V and J genes are TRBV20-1 and TRBJ2-4; no clear D gene. Trimming took off 6 bases at V and 5 bases at J, with 14 bases between the two ends. Germline V gene sequence: CDR1 DFQATT, CDR2 SNEGSKA (reference sequence). This CDR3 is built from 13 residues. The DNA for the CDR3 is TGCAGTGCCGATAATAGAGGACAAAACATTCAGTACTTC. Translated: CSADNRGQNIQYF.

This clonotype was picked up many times. The J gene is TRBJ2-1, the V gene TRBV20-1; no clear D. CDR3 length: 10 amino acids. Germline V gives CDR1 DFQATT, CDR2 SNEGSKA (reference sequence). The germline V and J ends were trimmed by 3 bases and 5 bases, with 2 bases remaining between them. For the CDR3, the DNA is TGCAGTGCTAGTGACAATGAGCAGTTCTTC. Translation gives CSASDNEQFF.

This chain links TRBV6-5 with TRBJ1-3; D unresolved. Germline CDR1 and CDR2: MNHEY and SVGAGI. This CDR3 is 17 amino acids long. Trimming removed 2 bases from V and 4 bases from J, with 18 bases in between. CDR3 loop: CASSYTTSASRGNTIYF. CDR3 DNA sequence: TGTGCCAGCAGTTACACCACCTCTGCCTCGAGGGGAAACACCATATATTTT.

The rearrangement joins TRBV3-1 to TRBJ2-7; D gene unclear. This CDR3 spans 13 amino acids. V was pared by 1 base and J by 4 bases, with 8 bases between. The V gene's germline CDR1 is LGHDT and CDR2 YNNKEL (reference sequence). The CDR3 DNA follows: TGTGCCAGCAGCCAAGTGGTAAATTACGAGCAGTACTTC. This translates into CASSQVVNYEQYF.

This clonotype was counted at least ten times. This chain links TRBV5-1 with TRBJ1-4; D call uncertain. The V end lost 0 bases, the J end lost 0 bases, and 9 bases lay between the germline ends. The CDR3 contains 16 residues. CDR1 and CDR2 (germline): SGHRS, YFSETQ. The CDR3 region has the DNA TGCGCCAGCAGCTTGGGTGAGACAACAACTAATGAAAAACTGTTTTTT. This encodes CASSLGETTTNEKLFF. Complete variable domain (other parts from reference TRBV5-1 and TRBJ1-4): KAGVTQTPRYLIKTRGQQVTLSCSPISGHRSVSWYQQTPGQGLQFLFEYFSETQRNKGNFPGRFSGRQFSNSRSEMNVSTLELGDSALYLCASSLGETTTNEKLFFGSGTQLSVL.

This clonotype was recorded at least ten times. The chain joins TRBV29-1 to TRBJ1-1, with unresolved D. Germline CDR1 SQVTM, CDR2 ANQGSEA. The CDR3 consists of 13 residues. Trimming cost V 3 bases and J 1 base, with 9 bases left between them. DNA of the CDR3: TGCAGCGTTGACGTGCGAGGGAACACTGAAGCTTTCTTT. Amino acid sequence: CSVDVRGNTEAFF.

This clonotype has just a few counts. The chain employs TRBV2 and TRBJ1-4; D gene ambiguous. CDR3 length equals 12 residues. The germline V and J ends were trimmed by 0 bases and 7 bases, with 3 bases remaining between them. Per germline, CDR1 SNHLY and CDR2 FYNNEI. In DNA form, the CDR3 reads TGTGCCAGCAGTGAAGCGGTTGAAAAACTGTTTTTT. It encodes CASSEAVEKLFF. Together with reference TRBV2 and TRBJ1-4, the CDR3 gives the full variable domain: EPEVTQTPSHQVTQMGQEVILRCVPISNHLYFYWYRQILGQKVEFLVSFYNNEISEKSEIFDDQFSVERPDGSNFTLKIRSTKLEDSAMYFCASSEAVEKLFFGSGTQLSVL.

The sample holds many counts of this clonotype. The chain combines TRBV5-6 with TRBJ1-1; D is unresolved. Germline V lookup: CDR1 SGHDT, CDR2 YYEEEE. Trimming removed 1 base from V and 3 bases from J, with 7 bases in between. This CDR3 has 13 residues. This CDR3 is CASSLLWDTEAFF. For the CDR3, the DNA is TGTGCCAGCAGCTTGCTTTGGGACACTGAAGCTTTCTTT. Based on the CDR3 plus reference TRBV5-6 and TRBJ1-1, the full variable domain is DAGVTQSPTHLIKTRGQQVTLRCSPKSGHDTVSWYQQALGQGPQFIFQYYEEEERQRGNFPDRFSGHQFPNYSSELNVNALLLGDSALYLCASSLLWDTEAFFGQGTRLTVV.

This clonotype was detected many times. V is TRBV27 and J is TRBJ2-3, with 11 bases fitting TRBD1. The germline CDR1 and CDR2 sequences are MNHEY and SMNVEV (reference sequence). The CDR3 is 17 amino acids. After removal of 7 bases from V and 7 bases from J, the junction contained 16 bases not matched to a gene. The CDR3 DNA reads TGTGCCAGCATCGGTGTCGATGGACAGGGGGCAATGAATACGCAGTATTTT. The encoded protein is CASIGVDGQGAMNTQYF.

The CDR3 spells CARGGAGGNNEQFF. Written as DNA, the CDR3 is TGTGCCAGGGGGGGCGCAGGGGGGAACAATGAGCAGTTCTTC. V gene TRBV6-1 combines with J gene TRBJ2-1; tentatively, D is TRBD1 (7 bases). Germline V gene data show CDR1 as MNHNS and CDR2 as SASEGT. The CDR3 runs 14 residues. Trimming took off 9 bases at V and 5 bases at J, with 17 bases between the two ends.

This chain uses TRBV11-1 with TRBJ2-5; D uncertain. V was trimmed by 3 bases and J by 4 bases, leaving 24 bases between them. The V gene's germline CDR1 is SGHAT and CDR2 FQDESV (reference sequence). The CDR3 covers 18 residues. CDR3 loop: CASSFDGKSAHQRETQYF. CDR3 DNA: TGTGCCAGCAGCTTCGACGGAAAAAGCGCCCACCAAAGAGAGACCCAGTACTTC.

There are a few counts of this clonotype. The rearrangement uses TRBV29-1 and TRBJ2-5; perhaps TRBD1 as D (6 bases). The CDR3 extends over 12 amino acids. Germline CDR1 SQVTM, CDR2 ANQGSEA. The V and J ends lost 5 bases and 4 bases respectively, with 11 bases between them. CDR3 in amino acids: CSVTGWGETQYF. For the CDR3, the DNA is TGCAGCGTTACAGGGTGGGGAGAGACCCAGTACTTC.

The sample holds a few counts of this clonotype. The gene calls are TRBV20-1 and TRBJ1-1, with 8 bases fitting TRBD1. CDR3 length: 11 amino acids. CDR1 and CDR2 from the germline V gene are DFQATT and SNEGSKA (reference sequence). J was trimmed by 12 bases and V by 5 bases; bases with no gene match: 8. CDR3: CSAYSTGVTFF. The CDR3, as DNA: TGCAGTGCTTATTCGACAGGGGTGACTTTCTTT.

The sample holds a few counts of this clonotype. The chain is built from TRBV6-1 and TRBJ2-7, with D uncertain. V lost 5 bases, J lost 5 bases, and 13 bases lay in between. Germline loops: CDR1 MNHNS, CDR2 SASEGT. The CDR3 has 13 residues. This CDR3 reads CASSQVPRHEQYF. In DNA, the CDR3 is TGTGCCAGCAGTCAAGTACCGCGCCACGAGCAGTACTTC.

V and J are TRBV20-1 and TRBJ1-1, with D possibly matching TRBD1 (5 bases). The CDR3 runs to 15 residues. V gave up 3 bases and J gave up 0 bases, with 14 bases separating them. Germline V gene data show CDR1 as DFQATT and CDR2 as SNEGSKA (reference sequence). The DNA of the CDR3 is TGCAGTGCTAGTTCGCAGGGCCACATGAACACTGAAGCTTTCTTT. The encoded protein is CSASSQGHMNTEAFF.

This clonotype was observed a few times. The chain employs TRBV20-1 and TRBJ2-2; perhaps TRBD1 as D (6 bases). The length of the CDR3 is 13 residues. Germline V CDR1 and CDR2: DFQATT, SNEGSKA (reference sequence). The ends were cut back, 6 bases at V and 2 bases at J, with 10 bases in the middle. Written as DNA, the CDR3 is TGCAGTGCGAAGGGACAAAACACCGGGGAGCTGTTTTTT. As protein: CSAKGQNTGELFF.

The V call is TRBV7-9, the J call TRBJ2-3, with 15 bases aligning to TRBD2. This CDR3 is 17 amino acids long. Trimming took 6 bases from V and 6 from J; bases not matched to a gene: 10. Germline loops: CDR1 SEHNR, CDR2 FQNEAQ (reference sequence). The CDR3 loop is CASRRGTSGGRQDTQYF. In DNA form, the CDR3 reads TGTGCCAGCAGAAGAGGGACTAGCGGGGGGCGCCAGGATACGCAGTATTTT.

This clonotype was picked up many times. The chain uses TRBV12-3 or TRBV12-4 and TRBJ2-5; D is possibly TRBD2 (6 bases). Trimming removed 6 bases from V and 5 bases from J, with 13 bases in between. CDR3 length equals 13 residues. This CDR3 is CASRVAAGETQYF. CDR3 DNA sequence: TGTGCCAGCAGGGTAGCGGCCGGGGAGACCCAGTACTTC.

The table lists this clonotype with a few counts. This chain links TRBV5-1 with TRBJ2-2, with a weak D call TRBD2 (6 bases). The germline V gene encodes CDR1 SGHRS and CDR2 YFSETQ. The CDR3 extends over 16 amino acids. The germline V and J ends were trimmed by 0 bases and 1 base, with 10 bases remaining between them. The CDR3 sequence: CASSLVSGRNTGELFF. CDR3 DNA sequence: TGCGCCAGCAGCTTGGTGTCCGGGAGGAACACCGGGGAGCTGTTTTTT. Full variable domain (missing parts from reference TRBV5-1 and TRBJ2-2): KAGVTQTPRYLIKTRGQQVTLSCSPISGHRSVSWYQQTPGQGLQFLFEYFSETQRNKGNFPGRFSGRQFSNSRSEMNVSTLELGDSALYLCASSLVSGRNTGELFFGEGSRLTVL.

The chain links TRBV7-8 to TRBJ1-6; D not certain. The V gene lost 0 bases and the J gene lost 9 bases, with 18 bases spanning the gap. Germline V gene sequence: CDR1 SGHVS, CDR2 FQNEAQ. The CDR3 runs to 17 residues. CDR3 residues: CASSLAGQFGIVSPLHF. The CDR3 DNA sequence: TGTGCCAGCAGCTTAGCCGGGCAATTCGGGATTGTTTCACCCCTCCACTTT. Filled out from reference TRBV7-8 and TRBJ1-6, the complete variable domain reads GAGVSQSPRYKVAKRGQDVALRCDPISGHVSLFWYQQALGQGPEFLTYFQNEAQLDKSGLPSDRFFAERPEGSVSTLKIQRTQQEDSAVYLCASSLAGQFGIVSPLHFGNGTRLTVT.

The V gene is TRBV7-6, the J gene TRBJ2-3; 8 positions match TRBD2. The J segment lost 7 bases and the V segment lost 1 base, leaving 10 bases of the junction unmatched. The CDR3 loop spans 16 amino acids. Germline V gene data show CDR1 as SGHVS and CDR2 as FNYEAQ. The CDR3 nucleotides read TGTGCCAGCAGCTTAGAGGGTAGCGGGGCGACTAATACGCAGTATTTT. This codes for CASSLEGSGATNTQYF.

This clonotype turned up a few times. The J gene is TRBJ2-2, the V gene TRBV12-3 or TRBV12-4; possible D gene TRBD1, 6 bases. Deletions cut 5 bases from V and 7 bases from J, with 14 bases between. The CDR3 extends over 14 amino acids. The CDR3 DNA is TGTGCCAGCAGTCCTCAGGGGTGGTACGGGGAGCTGTTTTTT. Translation: CASSPQGWYGELFF.

The V and J genes are TRBV19 and TRBJ1-2; D is ambiguous. The V gene lost 7 bases and the J gene lost 6 bases, with 18 bases spanning the gap. This CDR3 is 14 amino acids long. Germline CDR1 LNHDA, CDR2 SQIVND (reference sequence). Here the CDR3 reads CASTFGLTAHGYTF. DNA of the CDR3: TGTGCCAGTACCTTCGGCCTAACCGCGCATGGCTACACCTTC.

This clonotype was counted a few times. The CDR3 nucleotides read TGTGCCAGCAGCTTACAGGGCGTAAACACCTTC. This sequence encodes CASSLQGVNTF. The J gene is TRBJ1-2, the V gene TRBV13; D is possibly TRBD1 (5 bases). The CDR3 loop spans 11 amino acids. In germline, CDR1 is PRHDT, CDR2 FYEKMQ (reference sequence). The V gene lost 2 bases and the J gene lost 12 bases, with 10 bases spanning the gap.

This clonotype has a count of ten or more. V gene TRBV25-1 combines with J gene TRBJ1-4, with D possibly matching TRBD1 (5 bases). Germline assignment: CDR1 MGHDK and CDR2 SYGVNS. Between the trimmed V and J ends, which lost 1 base and 0 bases, there was a span of 12 bases. The CDR3 loop spans 17 amino acids. CDR3 sequence: CASSEWRDPATNEKLFF. The CDR3 bases are TGTGCCAGCAGTGAATGGAGGGACCCGGCAACTAATGAAAAACTGTTTTTT. Full variable domain (outside the CDR3, taken from reference TRBV25-1 and TRBJ1-4): EADIYQTPRYLVIGTGKKITLECSQTMGHDKMYWYQQDPGMELHLIHYSYGVNSTEKGDLSSESTVSRIRTEHFPLTLESARPSHTSQYLCASSEWRDPATNEKLFFGSGTQLSVL.

This clonotype occurred many times. The V gene is TRBV27, the J gene TRBJ2-6; D is unclear. V was pared by 0 bases and J by 0 bases, with 12 bases between. This CDR3 contains 18 residues. Germline-derived CDR1 and CDR2 are MNHEY and SMNVEV (reference sequence). The CDR3 bases are TGTGCCAGCAGTTTATCGTTCTGGAGCGACTCTGGGGCCAACGTCCTGACTTTC. Its protein product is CASSLSFWSDSGANVLTF. Full variable domain (rest looked up from reference TRBV27 and TRBJ2-6): EAQVTQNPRYLITVTGKKLTVTCSQNMNHEYMSWYRQDPGLGLRQIYYSMNVEVTDKGDVPEGYKVSRKEKRNFPLILESPSPNQTSLYFCASSLSFWSDSGANVLTFGAGSRLTVL.

The rearrangement links TRBV10-3 to TRBJ1-4; 7 positions agree with TRBD1. Trimming at V came to 5 bases and at J to 2 bases, leaving 2 bases not matched to a gene. CDR1 is ENHRY and CDR2 is SYGVKD in the germline V gene. CDR3 length: 14 residues. In nucleotides, the CDR3 is TGTGCCATCAGTTCGGACAGGACTAATGAAAAACTGTTTTTT. Translating it yields CAISSDRTNEKLFF.

This clonotype came up a few times. The chain carries TRBV7-2 and TRBJ2-1; perhaps TRBD1 as D (7 bases). V lost 1 base, J lost 7 bases, and 14 bases lay in between. Germline values: CDR1 SGHTA, CDR2 FQGNSA. The CDR3 is made up of 15 amino acids. For the CDR3, the DNA is TGTGCCAGCAGCTTAGACCAGGGGGGCTGGAATGAGCAGTTCTTC. Translated, it gives CASSLDQGGWNEQFF.

This clonotype was picked up many times. The chain has TRBV12-3 or TRBV12-4 and TRBJ2-7, with D possibly being TRBD1 (5 bases). The ends were cut back, 5 bases at V and 10 bases at J, with 12 bases in the middle. The CDR3 has 11 residues. The chain's CDR3 is CASSQAGPQYF. The CDR3 region has the DNA TGTGCCAGCAGTCAGGCAGGGCCTCAGTACTTC.

The sample holds a few counts of this clonotype. The chain has TRBV6-1 and TRBJ1-4; TRBD1 agrees at 7 bases. Unmatched junction bases numbered 8, after V lost 6 bases and J lost 7 bases. CDR1 and CDR2 from the germline V gene are MNHNS and SASEGT. This CDR3 is built from 14 residues. The CDR3 loop is CASRDRGQGEKLFF. DNA for the CDR3: TGTGCCAGCAGAGATAGGGGGCAGGGTGAAAAACTGTTTTTT.

V is TRBV5-4 and J is TRBJ2-3; 13 nucleotides match TRBD2. The CDR3 consists of 16 residues. The J segment lost 1 base and the V segment lost 4 bases, leaving 3 bases of the junction unmatched. CDR1 is SGHNT, CDR2 YYREEE, per germline (reference sequence). The CDR3 coding sequence is TGTGCCAGCAGCATTGGACTAGCGGGGGGCACAGATACGCAGTATTTT. Translated: CASSIGLAGGTDTQYF.

This clonotype showed up just a few times. The rearrangement uses TRBV29-1 and TRBJ1-1; the D is unclear. The V and J ends lost 0 bases and 6 bases respectively, with 5 bases between them. CDR1 and CDR2 from the germline V gene are SQVTM and ANQGSEA. This CDR3 is built from 11 residues. CDR3 sequence: CSVEDGAEAFF. CDR3 bases: TGCAGCGTTGAAGACGGAGCTGAAGCTTTCTTT.